This TCR beta chain is from a study of T-cell memory formation after mild COVID-19. About the research overall: Each donor largely had its own TCR clusters. Study-wide points: Clones contracting day 15 to 85 were balanced CD4/CD8; later expanders leaned CD4+. The CD4+ clones that contracted clustered mainly within CM and EM, and the CD8+ clones concentrated in EMRA.

The CDR3 is 16 amino acids. Germline V CDR1 and CDR2: SGHNT, YYREEE (reference sequence). Trimming removed 4 bases from V and 1 base from J; junction bases left unmatched: 10. Comments on this clonotype: Its antigen is not known.

A single record per CDR3 protein comes from TCRdb applying MiXCR to the 5' RACE reads. The data show approximately 190,000 distinct CDR3 sequences, 15% to 20% seen once. Source material: PBMCs or a T cell subset sorted from them (not recorded which). The chain links TRBV5-4 to TRBJ2-5; 7 positions agree with TRBD1. This TCR was recovered from an adult woman who had mild COVID-19 (a few samples of this study predate the infection). Cell type and time point are not known. CDR3 in amino acids: CASSPRAGGSQETQYF. The CDR3 DNA reads as TGTGCCAGCAGCCCCCGGGCAGGGGGAAGCCAAGAGACCCAGTACTTC.